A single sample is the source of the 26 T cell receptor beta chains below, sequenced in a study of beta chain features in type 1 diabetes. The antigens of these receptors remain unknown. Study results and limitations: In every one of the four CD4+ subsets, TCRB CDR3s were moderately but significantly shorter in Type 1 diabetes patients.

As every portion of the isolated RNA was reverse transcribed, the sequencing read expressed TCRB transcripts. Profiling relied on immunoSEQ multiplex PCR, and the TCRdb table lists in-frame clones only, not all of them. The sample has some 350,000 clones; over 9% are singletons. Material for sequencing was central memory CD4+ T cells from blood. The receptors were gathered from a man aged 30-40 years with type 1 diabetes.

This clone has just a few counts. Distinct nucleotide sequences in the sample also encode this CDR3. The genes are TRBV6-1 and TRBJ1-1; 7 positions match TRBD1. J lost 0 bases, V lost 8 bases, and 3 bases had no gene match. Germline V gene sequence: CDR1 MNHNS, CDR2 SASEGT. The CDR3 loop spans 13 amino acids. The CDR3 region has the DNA TGTGCCAGCCGGACAGGACTGAACACTGAAGCTTTCTTT. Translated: CASRTGLNTEAFF.

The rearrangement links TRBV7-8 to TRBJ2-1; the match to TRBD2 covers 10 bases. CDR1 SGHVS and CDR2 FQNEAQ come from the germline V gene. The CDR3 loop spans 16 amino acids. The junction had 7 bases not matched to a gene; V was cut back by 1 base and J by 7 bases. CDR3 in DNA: TGTGCCAGCAGCTTAGTGGTGACTAGCGGGTGGAATGAGCAGTTCTTC. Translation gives CASSLVVTSGWNEQFF.

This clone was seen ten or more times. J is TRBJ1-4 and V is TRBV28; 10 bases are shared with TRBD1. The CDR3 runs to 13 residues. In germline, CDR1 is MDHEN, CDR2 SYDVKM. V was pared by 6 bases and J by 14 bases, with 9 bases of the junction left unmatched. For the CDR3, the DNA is TGTGCCAGCAGCCCGGGACAGGGGCCGAGGCTGTTTTTT. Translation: CASSPGQGPRLFF.

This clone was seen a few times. Written as DNA, the CDR3 is TGCAGTCCCCTGTGGGGGTACGAGCAGTACTTC. Its protein is CSPLWGYEQYF. This sequence joins TRBV20-1 and TRBJ2-7; tentatively, D is TRBD1 or TRBD2 (5 bases each). The CDR3 loop spans 11 amino acids. V lost 8 bases, J lost 4 bases, and 12 bases lay in between. The germline gives CDR1 DFQATT, CDR2 SNEGSKA (reference sequence).

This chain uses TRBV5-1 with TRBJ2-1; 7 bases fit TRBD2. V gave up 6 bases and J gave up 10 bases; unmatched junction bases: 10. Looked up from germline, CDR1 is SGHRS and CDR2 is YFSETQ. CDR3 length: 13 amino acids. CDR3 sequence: CASNGGEGGEQFF. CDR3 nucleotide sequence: TGCGCCAGCAATGGAGGGGAGGGCGGCGAGCAGTTCTTC.

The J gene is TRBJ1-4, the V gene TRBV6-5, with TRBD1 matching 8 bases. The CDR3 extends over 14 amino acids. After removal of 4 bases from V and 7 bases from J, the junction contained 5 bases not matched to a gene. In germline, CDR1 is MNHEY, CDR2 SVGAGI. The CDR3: CASSSGQEVEKLFF. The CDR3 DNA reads TGTGCCAGCAGTTCGGGACAGGAGGTTGAAAAACTGTTTTTT.

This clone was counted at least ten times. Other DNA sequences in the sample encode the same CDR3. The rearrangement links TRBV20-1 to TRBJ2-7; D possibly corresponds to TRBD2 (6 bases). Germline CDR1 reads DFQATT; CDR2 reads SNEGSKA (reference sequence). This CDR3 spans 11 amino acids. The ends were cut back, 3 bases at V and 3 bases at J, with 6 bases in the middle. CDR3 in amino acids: CSASGSYEQYF. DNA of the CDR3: TGCAGTGCTAGCGGGAGCTACGAGCAGTACTTC.

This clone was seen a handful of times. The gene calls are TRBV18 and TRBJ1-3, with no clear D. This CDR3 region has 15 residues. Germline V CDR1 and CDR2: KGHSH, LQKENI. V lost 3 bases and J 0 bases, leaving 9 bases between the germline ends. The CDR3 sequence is CASSPEANSGNTIYF. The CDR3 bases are TGTGCCAGCTCACCCGAGGCCAACTCTGGAAACACCATATATTTT.

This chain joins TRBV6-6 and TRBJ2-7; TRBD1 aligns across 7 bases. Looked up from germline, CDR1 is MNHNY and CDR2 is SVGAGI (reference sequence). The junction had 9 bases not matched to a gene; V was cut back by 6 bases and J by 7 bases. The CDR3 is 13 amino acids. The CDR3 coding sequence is TGTGCCAGCAGATTGACAGGGCGCGGGGAGCAGTACTTC. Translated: CASRLTGRGEQYF.

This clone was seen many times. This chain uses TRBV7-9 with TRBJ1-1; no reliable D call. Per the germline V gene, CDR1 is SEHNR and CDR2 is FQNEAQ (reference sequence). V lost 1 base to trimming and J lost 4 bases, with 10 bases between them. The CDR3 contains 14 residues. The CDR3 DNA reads TGTGCCAGCAGCTTAGACGATTACGCCACTGAAGCTTTCTTT. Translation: CASSLDDYATEAFF.

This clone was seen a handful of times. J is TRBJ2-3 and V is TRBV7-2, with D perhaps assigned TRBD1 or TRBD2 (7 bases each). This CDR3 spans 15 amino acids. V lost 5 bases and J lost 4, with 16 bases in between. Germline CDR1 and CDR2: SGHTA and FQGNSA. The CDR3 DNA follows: TGTGCCAGCAGCCAGGGGGGGGAGAGGGCAGATACGCAGTATTTT. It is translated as CASSQGGERADTQYF.

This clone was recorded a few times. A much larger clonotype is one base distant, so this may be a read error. The CDR3 sequence: CASSSQETQYF. The CDR3 DNA reads as TGTGCCAGCAGCTCACAAGAGACCCAGTACTTC. The chain recombines TRBV5-6 with TRBJ2-5; the D is unclear. Trimming removed 3 bases at V and 2 bases at J, with 2 bases between. The germline gives CDR1 SGHDT, CDR2 YYEEEE. The CDR3 is 11 amino acids.

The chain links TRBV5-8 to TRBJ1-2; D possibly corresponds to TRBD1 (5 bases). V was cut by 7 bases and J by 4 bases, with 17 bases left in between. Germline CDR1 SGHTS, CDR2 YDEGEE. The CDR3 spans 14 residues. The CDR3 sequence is CASVMGVSFYGYTF. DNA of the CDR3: TGTGCCAGCGTAATGGGGGTCAGCTTCTATGGCTACACCTTC. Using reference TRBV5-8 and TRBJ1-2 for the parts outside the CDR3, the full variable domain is EAGVTQSPTHLIKTRGQQATLRCSPISGHTSVYWYQQALGLGLQFLLWYDEGEERNRGNFPPRFSGRQFPNYSSELNVNALELEDSALYLCASVMGVSFYGYTFGSGTRLTVV.

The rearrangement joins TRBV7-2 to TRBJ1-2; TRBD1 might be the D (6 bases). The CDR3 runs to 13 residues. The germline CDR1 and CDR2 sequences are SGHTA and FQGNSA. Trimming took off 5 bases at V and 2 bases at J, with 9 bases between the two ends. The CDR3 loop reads CASSDDRNYGYTF. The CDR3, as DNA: TGTGCCAGCAGCGACGACAGGAACTATGGCTACACCTTC.

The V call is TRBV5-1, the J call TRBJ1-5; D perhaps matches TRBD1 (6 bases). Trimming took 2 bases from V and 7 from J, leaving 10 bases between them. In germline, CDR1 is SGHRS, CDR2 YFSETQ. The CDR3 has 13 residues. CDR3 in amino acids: CASSFEGDQPQHF. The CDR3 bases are TGCGCCAGCAGCTTCGAGGGGGACCAGCCCCAGCATTTT.

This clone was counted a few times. The CDR3 loop is CASSYLTGGGTEAFF. Written as DNA, the CDR3 is TGTGCCAGCAGTTACCTCACAGGGGGTGGCACTGAAGCTTTCTTT. The V call is TRBV27, the J call TRBJ1-1, with 8 bases identical to TRBD1. Germline V lookup: CDR1 MNHEY, CDR2 SMNVEV (reference sequence). V trimming: 4 bases; J trimming: 4 bases; junction bases outside the gene matches: 8. The CDR3 extends over 15 amino acids.

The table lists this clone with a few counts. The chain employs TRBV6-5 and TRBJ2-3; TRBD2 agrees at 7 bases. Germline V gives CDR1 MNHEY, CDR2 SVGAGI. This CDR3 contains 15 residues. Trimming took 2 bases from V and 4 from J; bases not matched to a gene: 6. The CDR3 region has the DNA TGTGCCAGCAGTTACCGGCTAGCGGAATCAGATACGCAGTATTTT. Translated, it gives CASSYRLAESDTQYF.

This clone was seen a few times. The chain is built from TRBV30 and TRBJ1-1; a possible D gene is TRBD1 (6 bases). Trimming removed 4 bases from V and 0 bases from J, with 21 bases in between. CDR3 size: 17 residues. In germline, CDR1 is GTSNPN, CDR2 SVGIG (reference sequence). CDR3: CAWMGFTLGGMNTEAFF. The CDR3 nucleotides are TGTGCCTGGATGGGTTTTACCCTGGGGGGCATGAACACTGAAGCTTTCTTT.

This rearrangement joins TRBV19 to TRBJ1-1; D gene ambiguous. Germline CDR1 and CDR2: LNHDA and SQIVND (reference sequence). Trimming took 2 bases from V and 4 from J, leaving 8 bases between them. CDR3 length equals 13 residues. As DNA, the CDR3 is TGTGCCAGTAGTATAAATGAGATCACTGAAGCTTTCTTT. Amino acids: CASSINEITEAFF.

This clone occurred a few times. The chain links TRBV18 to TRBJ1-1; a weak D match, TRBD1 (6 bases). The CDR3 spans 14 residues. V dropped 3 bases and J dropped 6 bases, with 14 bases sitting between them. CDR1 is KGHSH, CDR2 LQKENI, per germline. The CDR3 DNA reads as TGTGCCAGCTCACCGACCAAGGGGGGGTCTGAAGCTTTCTTT. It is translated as CASSPTKGGSEAFF.

As DNA, the CDR3 is TGTGCCAGCAGTTTATCGGGGCACGAAAAACTGTTTTTT. Residues: CASSLSGHEKLFF. The chain uses TRBV27 and TRBJ1-4; D perhaps matches TRBD1 (5 bases). The CDR3 covers 13 residues. Germline lookup yields CDR1 MNHEY and CDR2 SMNVEV (reference sequence). The ends were cut back, 0 bases at V and 8 bases at J, with 7 bases in the middle.

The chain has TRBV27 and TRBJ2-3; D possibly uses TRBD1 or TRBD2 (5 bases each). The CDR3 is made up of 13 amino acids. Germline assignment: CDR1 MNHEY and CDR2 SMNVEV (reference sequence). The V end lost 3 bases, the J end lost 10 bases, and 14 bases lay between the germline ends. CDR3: CASSLPGTNSQYF. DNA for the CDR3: TGTGCCAGCAGTTTGCCCGGGACGAATTCGCAGTATTTT.

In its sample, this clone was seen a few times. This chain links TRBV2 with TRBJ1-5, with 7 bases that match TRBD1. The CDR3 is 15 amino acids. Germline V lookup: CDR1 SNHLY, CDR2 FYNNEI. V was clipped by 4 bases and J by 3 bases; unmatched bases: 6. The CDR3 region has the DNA TGTGCCAGCAGTGTCAGACAGGGCGTCAATCAGCCCCAGCATTTT. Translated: CASSVRQGVNQPQHF.

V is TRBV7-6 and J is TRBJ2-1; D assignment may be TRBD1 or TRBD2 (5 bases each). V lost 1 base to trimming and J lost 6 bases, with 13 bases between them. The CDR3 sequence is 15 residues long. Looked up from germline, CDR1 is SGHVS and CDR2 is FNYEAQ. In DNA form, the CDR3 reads TGTGCCAGCAGCTTAGTGGGGGAGAGGGGCAATGAGCAGTTCTTC. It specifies CASSLVGERGNEQFF.

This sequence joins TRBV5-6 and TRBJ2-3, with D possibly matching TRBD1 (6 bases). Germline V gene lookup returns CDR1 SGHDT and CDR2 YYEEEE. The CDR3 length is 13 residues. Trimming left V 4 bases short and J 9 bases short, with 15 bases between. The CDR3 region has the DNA TGTGCCAGCAGCCTCTCCTTCAGGGGAACGCAGTATTTT. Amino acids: CASSLSFRGTQYF.

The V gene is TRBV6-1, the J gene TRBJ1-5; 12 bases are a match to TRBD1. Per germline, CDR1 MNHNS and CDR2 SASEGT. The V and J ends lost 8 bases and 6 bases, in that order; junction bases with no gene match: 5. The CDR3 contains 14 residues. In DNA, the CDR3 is TGTGCCAGCTCCGGGACAGGGGGCCGTCAGCCCCAGCATTTT. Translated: CASSGTGGRQPQHF.